This T cell receptor (beta chain) was captured by sequencing in a study of cytomegalovirus exposure and HLA in healthy donors. Study background: The same platform was used for the 100 to 150 validation repertoires and the approximately 670 first-cohort repertoires, a later analysis reported.

TCRdb keeps only in-frame clones here, not all; method: immunoSEQ multiplex PCR. The repertoire holds 55,000 to 70,000 clones, with just under 95% as singletons. Per the germline V gene, CDR1 is SNHLY and CDR2 is FYNNEI. V gave up 7 bases and J gave up 0 bases; unmatched junction bases: 12. The CDR3 spans 17 residues. This chain uses TRBV2 with TRBJ1-3; 7 nucleotides match TRBD1. This TCR was recovered from a young man in good health and CMV-seronegative. Material for sequencing was PBMCs. CDR3 loop: CASTKEWTGRSGNTIYF. The DNA of the CDR3 is TGTGCCAGCACGAAGGAATGGACAGGCCGCTCTGGAAACACCATATATTTT. Filled out from reference TRBV2 and TRBJ1-3, the complete variable domain reads EPEVTQTPSHQVTQMGQEVILRCVPISNHLYFYWYRQILGQKVEFLVSFYNNEISEKSEIFDDQFSVERPDGSNFTLKIRSTKLEDSAMYFCASTKEWTGRSGNTIYFGEGSWLTVV.